This T cell receptor beta chain was retrieved from a study of T cell repertoires in cytomegalovirus infection. TCRdb re-analysed the reads in MiXCR, keeping a single row per CDR3 protein. The sample has under 850,000 distinct CDR3 sequences; approximately 34% are singletons. The V end lost 8 bases, the J end lost 2 bases, and 15 bases lay between the germline ends. Germline V CDR1 and CDR2: MNHNS, SASEGT. The CDR3 has 14 residues. The chain recombines TRBV6-1 with TRBJ2-5; D is perhaps TRBD2 (7 bases). Sequencing was done on a sample of PBMCs. This sequence originates from a human donor in good health (CMV status not recorded). Some clones in this sample may be carry-over from other donors' samples. In DNA form, the CDR3 reads TGTGCCAGCGGGAGGGGGGGAACTCAAGAGACCCAGTACTTC. Its translation is CASGRGGTQETQYF.